The next 29 T cell receptor beta chains were all read from a single sample in a study of blood T cell repertoires in COVID-19 (dated by TCRdb to about 2020). Library preparation employed the immunoSEQ multiplex PCR assay. The clones in this table, taken by TCRdb from immuneACCESS, are in-frame only. Not every clone is retained; where verified, under half of the shortfall comes from an unresolved V gene, and the cause of the rest is unknown. Here the sample has 240,000 or so clones; about four fifths occur a single time. The top ten constitute over 7.5% of the sample. The sample comprised peripheral blood. The origin of the receptors is a woman of 80 years or more with acute or convalescent COVID-19.

The chain couples TRBV27 to TRBJ2-5; TRBD2 agrees at 12 bases. The CDR3 is 15 amino acids. The V segment lost 5 bases and the J segment 5 bases; nucleotides outside the gene matches: 6. Per germline, CDR1 MNHEY and CDR2 SMNVEV (reference sequence). CDR3 DNA: TGTGCCAGCAGTCCAGGACTAGCGGGGTCGGAGACCCAGTACTTC. Residues: CASSPGLAGSETQYF.

This sequence joins TRBV5-8 and TRBJ1-4, with TRBD1 as a possible D gene (5 bases). CDR1 SGHTS and CDR2 YDEGEE come from the germline V gene. Trimming removed 6 bases at V and 7 bases at J, with 13 bases between. CDR3 length equals 13 residues. The CDR3 here is CASNPGRGEKLFF. DNA for the CDR3: TGTGCCAGCAATCCGGGGCGGGGTGAAAAACTGTTTTTT. Full variable domain (missing parts from reference TRBV5-8 and TRBJ1-4): EAGVTQSPTHLIKTRGQQATLRCSPISGHTSVYWYQQALGLGLQFLLWYDEGEERNRGNFPPRFSGRQFPNYSSELNVNALELEDSALYLCASNPGRGEKLFFGSGTQLSVL.

In DNA, the CDR3 is TGTGCCAGCAGCTTGGAGGGGACTAAAGAGACCCAGTACTTC. Protein product: CASSLEGTKETQYF. The chain joins TRBV5-4 to TRBJ2-5, with 7 bases matching TRBD2. Germline CDR1 and CDR2: SGHNT and YYREEE (reference sequence). This CDR3 contains 14 residues. J was trimmed by 3 bases and V by 0 bases; bases with no gene match: 2.

V gene TRBV2 combines with J gene TRBJ2-3; 8 bases fit TRBD2. Germline assignment: CDR1 SNHLY and CDR2 FYNNEI. This CDR3 comprises 14 residues. The J segment lost 0 bases and the V segment lost 6 bases, leaving 2 bases of the junction unmatched. The CDR3 loop reads CASRLAESTDTQYF. Here the CDR3 DNA reads TGTGCCAGCAGACTAGCGGAGAGCACAGATACGCAGTATTTT.

The chain has TRBV30 and TRBJ1-3; D ambiguous. Germline values: CDR1 GTSNPN, CDR2 SVGIG (reference sequence). V lost 3 bases and J 0 bases, leaving 9 bases between the germline ends. The CDR3 runs to 14 residues. CDR3 protein: CAWSLTISGNTIYF. The CDR3 DNA reads TGTGCCTGGAGCTTGACAATCTCTGGAAACACCATATATTTT.

The chain combines TRBV6-5 with TRBJ1-3; no firm D call. The CDR3 has 16 amino acids. Trimming took off 2 bases at V and 1 base at J, with 12 bases between the two ends. CDR1 is MNHEY and CDR2 is SVGAGI in the germline V gene. CDR3 protein: CASSYRAGRSGNTIYF. For the CDR3, the DNA is TGTGCCAGCAGTTACAGGGCGGGAAGGTCTGGAAACACCATATATTTT.

The V call is TRBV7-9, the J call TRBJ1-1, with TRBD1 matching 7 bases. Trimming cost V 4 bases and J 0 bases; bases outside gene matches: 14. Germline V gives CDR1 SEHNR, CDR2 FQNEAQ (reference sequence). The CDR3 has 18 residues. The CDR3 protein is CASSSIRDSVYLNTEAFF. The CDR3 DNA sequence: TGTGCCAGCAGCTCGATCCGGGACAGCGTTTATCTGAACACTGAAGCTTTCTTT.

In this sample, this clone turned up once. This sequence joins TRBV6-2 or TRBV6-3 and TRBJ1-5, with D tentatively TRBD1 (5 bases). The V end lost 2 bases, the J end lost 6 bases, and 11 bases lay between the germline ends. CDR1 is MNHEY, CDR2 SVGEGT, per germline. The CDR3 is 14 amino acids. Here the CDR3 DNA reads TGTGCCAGCAGTTACAGCAGGGCCGGTCAGCCCCAGCATTTT. Encoded protein: CASSYSRAGQPQHF.

J is TRBJ1-2 and V is TRBV4-2, with D possibly being TRBD1 (5 bases). The V end was cut by 2 bases, the J end by 5 bases, with 12 bases between. This CDR3 is 14 amino acids long. Germline values: CDR1 LGHNA, CDR2 YNFKEQ. CDR3 DNA sequence: TGTGCCAGCAGCCAAAAGGAGACAGATTATGGCTACACCTTC. This sequence encodes CASSQKETDYGYTF.

The CDR3: CASSFKLRGFFNEQFF. CDR3 nucleotides: TGTGCCAGCAGCTTTAAGCTCAGGGGGTTCTTCAATGAGCAGTTCTTC. This chain uses TRBV11-2 with TRBJ2-1; 7 bases agree with TRBD1. This CDR3 spans 16 amino acids. Germline V gene sequence: CDR1 SGHAT, CDR2 FQNNGV. V lost 3 bases and J lost 6; bases outside the gene matches: 11.

Written as DNA, the CDR3 is TGTGCCAGCAGCCACCAACAGGGGCTATTCCCAGCTCGTGAAAAACTGTTTTTT. Residues: CASSHQQGLFPAREKLFF. The rearrangement links TRBV11-2 to TRBJ1-4; 7 positions match TRBD1. This CDR3 contains 18 residues. Unmatched junction bases numbered 19, after V lost 5 bases and J lost 7 bases. The germline V gene encodes CDR1 SGHAT and CDR2 FQNNGV.

The V gene is TRBV28, the J gene TRBJ1-6, with D maybe TRBD1 (6 bases). The CDR3 contains 15 residues. Germline lookup yields CDR1 MDHEN and CDR2 SYDVKM. Trimming cost V 1 base and J 9 bases, with 13 bases left between them. In DNA, the CDR3 is TGTGCCAGCAGTTTATCGGGGGGCTTAGGTTCACCCCTCCACTTT. Translating it yields CASSLSGGLGSPLHF.

The J gene is TRBJ2-7, the V gene TRBV7-3, with D maybe TRBD1 (5 bases). Between the trimmed V and J ends, which lost 2 bases and 2 bases, there was a span of 16 bases. The CDR3 is 16 amino acids. Germline V gene data show CDR1 as SGHTA and CDR2 as FQGTGA. The CDR3 nucleotides read TGTGCCAGCAGCTTAGAGGTTCGGCAGGGAACCTACGAGCAGTACTTC. It codes for CASSLEVRQGTYEQYF.

This clone has just one count. This chain uses TRBV5-4 with TRBJ1-6; possible D gene TRBD1, 6 bases. V gave up 4 bases and J gave up 8 bases, with 13 bases separating them. Germline V lookup: CDR1 SGHNT, CDR2 YYREEE (reference sequence). The CDR3 is 14 residues long. The CDR3, as DNA: TGTGCCAGCAGCCGGGACATCCTAGATTCACCCCTCCACTTT. It encodes CASSRDILDSPLHF.

This chain joins TRBV6-6 and TRBJ1-1, with D maybe TRBD1 (6 bases). V lost 8 bases to trimming and J lost 7 bases, with 11 bases between them. Per the germline V gene, CDR1 is MNHNY and CDR2 is SVGAGI (reference sequence). The CDR3 is made up of 11 amino acids. The CDR3 DNA reads TGTGCCAGCTACAGGGAGAGTGAAGCTTTCTTT. As protein: CASYRESEAFF.

The chain carries TRBV9 and TRBJ2-5, with D possibly TRBD2 on 5 matching bases. Germline CDR1 is SGDLS and CDR2 is YYNGEE. The V end lost 0 bases, the J end lost 2 bases, and 8 bases lay between the germline ends. CDR3 length: 14 amino acids. Written as DNA, the CDR3 is TGTGCCAGCAGCGTAGACTCGGGACAAGAGACCCAGTACTTC. Protein: CASSVDSGQETQYF.

The genes are TRBV6-5 and TRBJ2-1, with 7 positions matching TRBD2. The V and J ends lost 6 bases and 6 bases, in that order; junction bases with no gene match: 11. CDR3 length equals 15 residues. Germline lookup yields CDR1 MNHEY and CDR2 SVGAGI. This CDR3 reads CASSHSRDYGNEQFF. The CDR3 DNA reads as TGTGCCAGCAGCCATTCCCGGGACTACGGCAATGAGCAGTTCTTC.

The chain carries TRBV6-5 and TRBJ1-5; TRBD1 might be the D (6 bases). This CDR3 is 12 amino acids long. CDR1 and CDR2 from the germline V gene are MNHEY and SVGAGI. V lost 8 bases and J lost 5, with 10 bases in between. This chain's CDR3 is CASGRGDQPQHF. The CDR3 nucleotides are TGTGCCAGCGGGAGGGGGGATCAGCCCCAGCATTTT.

This clone was found a few times. The genes are TRBV15 and TRBJ2-2, with D tentatively TRBD1 (5 bases). Germline values: CDR1 LNHNV, CDR2 YYDKDF (reference sequence). The CDR3 extends over 18 amino acids. Trimming stripped 0 bases from V and 0 bases from J, with 14 bases between. CDR3 protein: CATSRDWYTGPNTGELFF. The CDR3 coding sequence is TGTGCCACCAGCAGAGATTGGTATACAGGCCCGAACACCGGGGAGCTGTTTTTT.

V gene TRBV28 combines with J gene TRBJ1-6, with TRBD1 as a possible D gene (5 bases). The ends were cut back, 8 bases at V and 0 bases at J, with 14 bases in the middle. This CDR3 spans 16 amino acids. Germline V lookup: CDR1 MDHEN, CDR2 SYDVKM. CDR3 sequence (DNA): TGTGCCAGCCGGCAGGGTGCAGGCTCCTATAATTCACCCCTCCACTTT. This codes for CASRQGAGSYNSPLHF.

This rearrangement joins TRBV7-2 to TRBJ1-3; 7 bases are shared with TRBD1. This CDR3 region has 16 residues. In germline, CDR1 is SGHTA, CDR2 FQGNSA. With V trimmed by 4 bases and J by 3 bases, 9 bases remained unmatched. CDR3 nucleotide sequence: TGTGCCAGCAGCTCCACTGAGGGGGCGGGTGGAAACACCATATATTTT. As protein: CASSSTEGAGGNTIYF.

The V and J genes are TRBV9 and TRBJ1-1; 10 bases match TRBD1. The CDR3 spans 15 residues. V gave up 4 bases and J gave up 5 bases; unmatched junction bases: 8. Per germline, CDR1 SGDLS and CDR2 YYNGEE. The CDR3 is CASSPTDRGRTEAFF. DNA of the CDR3: TGTGCCAGCAGCCCCACGGACAGGGGGAGGACTGAAGCTTTCTTT.

The V and J genes are TRBV5-1 and TRBJ1-5; no firm D call. V was pared by 7 bases and J by 6 bases, with 11 bases between. The CDR3 has 12 amino acids. Germline V gene lookup returns CDR1 SGHRS and CDR2 YFSETQ. CDR3 sequence (DNA): TGCGCCAGCCCCGGGGATATTCAGCCCCAGCATTTT. This translates into CASPGDIQPQHF.

The J gene is TRBJ1-5, the V gene TRBV28; D remains unclear. CDR3 length: 17 amino acids. Trimming removed 8 bases from V and 3 bases from J, with 23 bases in between. Germline V gene lookup returns CDR1 MDHEN and CDR2 SYDVKM. In DNA form, the CDR3 reads TGTGCCAGCCTGGGGTTCAGAGGGCCCATTTACAATCAGCCCCAGCATTTT. Its protein is CASLGFRGPIYNQPQHF.

This chain uses TRBV2 with TRBJ2-5; 10 positions agree with TRBD2. CDR1 and CDR2 (germline): SNHLY, FYNNEI. V lost 6 bases to trimming and J lost 1 base; unmatched junction nucleotides: 8. The CDR3 is 16 amino acids. CDR3 nucleotides: TGTGCCAGCAGCGAGGGAATAGCGGGGGGCCAAGAGACCCAGTACTTC. Protein product: CASSEGIAGGQETQYF.

The chain couples TRBV12-3 or TRBV12-4 to TRBJ2-1, with a weak D call TRBD1 (5 bases). The CDR3 is 13 amino acids. Trimming cost V 3 bases and J 8 bases, with 11 bases left between them. The CDR3 nucleotides are TGTGCCAGCAGTTTTCTAGGACACGATGAGCAGTTCTTC. Translated: CASSFLGHDEQFF.

J is TRBJ1-5 and V is TRBV23-1; D is unresolved. TRBV23-1 is an ORF, and what it does is uncertain. Trimming removed 3 bases at V and 0 bases at J, with 9 bases between. The CDR3 has 15 residues. CDR3 protein: CASSQTLNSNQPQHF. CDR3 sequence (DNA): TGCGCCAGCAGTCAGACTTTGAATAGCAATCAGCCCCAGCATTTT.

The chain has TRBV28 and TRBJ1-6, with TRBD1 matching over 8 bases. The CDR3 runs 17 residues. Per germline, CDR1 MDHEN and CDR2 SYDVKM. V lost 5 bases and J lost 4; bases outside the gene matches: 10. The CDR3 sequence: CASSPRGQGFYNSPLHF. The CDR3, as DNA: TGTGCCAGCAGTCCGAGAGGACAGGGCTTTTATAATTCACCCCTCCACTTT.

This chain connects TRBV18 to TRBJ1-2; TRBD1 agrees at 9 bases. The germline V gene has CDR1 KGHSH and CDR2 LQKENI. The CDR3 is 15 amino acids. J gave up 2 bases and V 5 bases, and 6 bases lay outside the gene matches. For the CDR3, the DNA is TGTGCCAGCTCAGAACAGGGGGCGGCAAACTATGGCTACACCTTC. This gives the protein CASSEQGAANYGYTF. The whole variable domain, remainder taken from reference TRBV18 and TRBJ1-2, is NAGVMQNPRHLVRRRGQEARLRCSPMKGHSHVYWYRQLPEEGLKFMVYLQKENIIDESGMPKERFSAEFPKEGPSILRIQQVVRGDSAAYFCASSEQGAANYGYTFGSGTRLTVV.